The 29 T cell receptor beta chains below were found in one sample sequenced in a study of shared clonotypes between healthy human individuals. The naive CD8 fraction comprised CD45RO-negative cells positively selected for CCR7 and excluded terminally differentiated effector memory CD45RA+ cells. Measured with immunoSEQ multiplex PCR; TCRdb has only the in-frame clones, and not every one. Of about 680,000 clones in the sample, 90% to 95% were seen once. The source material was naive CD8+ T cells sorted from blood. The receptor set was obtained from a man aged 25-40 years in good health.

The chain recombines TRBV19 with TRBJ2-7; TRBD2 matches at 8 bases. This CDR3 contains 17 residues. The germline gives CDR1 LNHDA, CDR2 SQIVND (reference sequence). V dropped 6 bases and J dropped 0; count of bases not matched to a gene: 13. This CDR3 reads CASSQRPPGLGSYEQYF. Written as DNA, the CDR3 is TGTGCCAGTAGCCAACGCCCCCCGGGACTAGGCTCCTACGAGCAGTACTTC.

The V and J genes are TRBV14 and TRBJ2-5; unclear D gene. V dropped 4 bases and J dropped 4 bases, with 10 bases sitting between them. This CDR3 is built from 13 residues. CDR1 is SGHDN, CDR2 FVKESK, per germline. The CDR3 loop reads CASSRVLVETQYF. The CDR3 bases are TGTGCCAGCAGCCGAGTTTTGGTAGAGACCCAGTACTTC.

The chain is built from TRBV5-1 and TRBJ2-7; 9 bases are a match to TRBD1. The CDR3 consists of 15 residues. V shed 4 bases, J shed 2 bases, and the junction held 7 bases outside the gene matches. CDR1 and CDR2 (germline): SGHRS, YFSETQ. This CDR3 is CASSNSRDRAYEQYF. The CDR3 bases are TGCGCCAGCAGCAATAGCCGGGACAGGGCCTACGAGCAGTACTTC. The complete variable domain, with remaining parts taken from reference TRBV5-1 and TRBJ2-7, reads KAGVTQTPRYLIKTRGQQVTLSCSPISGHRSVSWYQQTPGQGLQFLFEYFSETQRNKGNFPGRFSGRQFSNSRSEMNVSTLELGDSALYLCASSNSRDRAYEQYFGPGTRLTVT.

The J gene is TRBJ2-7, the V gene TRBV5-3, with 12 bases aligning to TRBD2. TRBV5-3 is an open reading frame whose function is uncertain. V lost 8 bases to trimming and J lost 6 bases; unmatched junction nucleotides: 9. There are 14 residues in the CDR3. The CDR3 loop is CASSPTSGSFEQYF. The CDR3 DNA reads TGTGCCAGCAGCCCGACTAGCGGGAGCTTCGAGCAGTACTTC.

V is TRBV5-1 and J is TRBJ2-3; D is possibly TRBD2 (6 bases). CDR3 size: 15 residues. Trimming pared 5 bases from V and 6 bases from J, leaving 19 bases between. Germline CDR1 reads SGHRS; CDR2 reads YFSETQ. In nucleotides, the CDR3 is TGCGCCAGCAGAGGAGTGGAGGGGCACACGGATACGCAGTATTTT. It is translated as CASRGVEGHTDTQYF.

The genes are TRBV5-5 and TRBJ2-7; tentatively, D is TRBD1 or TRBD2 (5 bases each). With 2 bases removed from V and 5 bases from J, the gap between germline ends came to 17 bases. Germline CDR1 is SGHKS and CDR2 is YYEKEE (reference sequence). There are 15 residues in the CDR3. The CDR3 sequence is CASSLWGTMGDEQYF. DNA for the CDR3: TGTGCCAGCAGCTTATGGGGAACCATGGGGGACGAGCAGTACTTC.

This clone was detected a few times. CDR3 residues: CASSLGDTRYEQYF. In DNA, the CDR3 is TGTGCCAGCAGCTTGGGGGACACCCGTTACGAGCAGTACTTC. V usage is TRBV5-6 and J usage is TRBJ2-7; D is possibly TRBD1 (6 bases). V was shortened by 0 bases and J by 4 bases, with 11 bases between the two germline ends. CDR1 is SGHDT, CDR2 YYEEEE, per germline. CDR3 length: 14 amino acids.

This chain uses TRBV20-1 with TRBJ1-2; no firm D call. From germline, CDR1 is DFQATT and CDR2 SNEGSKA (reference sequence). The CDR3 runs 11 residues. Between the trimmed V and J ends, which lost 6 bases and 0 bases, there was a span of 5 bases. CDR3 nucleotides: TGCAGTGCAGGCTCTAACTATGGCTACACCTTC. This translates into CSAGSNYGYTF.

As concerns this clone: Within the sample, other DNA sequences also encode this same CDR3. The genes are TRBV15 and TRBJ2-2, with D unclear. In germline, CDR1 is LNHNV, CDR2 YYDKDF (reference sequence). The CDR3 is 12 amino acids. Trimming pared 0 bases from V and 7 bases from J, leaving 3 bases between. In DNA form, the CDR3 reads TGTGCCACCAGCAGAGAGAACGGGGAGCTGTTTTTT. This codes for CATSRENGELFF.

The V gene is TRBV4-1, the J gene TRBJ2-1; 11 nucleotides agree with TRBD2. CDR1 MGHRA and CDR2 YSYEKL come from the germline V gene. V was clipped by 3 bases and J by 8 bases; unmatched bases: 9. There are 16 residues in the CDR3. The CDR3 nucleotides read TGCGCCAGCAGCCAGGCGGGACTAGCGGTCGGGGATGAGCAGTTCTTC. As protein: CASSQAGLAVGDEQFF.

The chain combines TRBV10-2 with TRBJ2-2, with TRBD2 matching 7 bases. CDR3 length equals 16 residues. Germline CDR1 reads WSHSY; CDR2 reads SAAADI. J gave up 4 bases and V 3 bases, and 8 bases lay outside the gene matches. CDR3 nucleotide sequence: TGCGCCAGCAGTGATGCGGGAGTTTTCGGCACCGGGGAGCTGTTTTTT. The encoded protein is CASSDAGVFGTGELFF.

This clone appeared a single time. The V gene is TRBV6-1, the J gene TRBJ2-7; D is ambiguous. CDR3 length: 16 residues. Germline loops: CDR1 MNHNS, CDR2 SASEGT. V gave up 1 base and J gave up 4 bases, with 17 bases separating them. CDR3 region: CASSEEEPPLNYEQYF. The CDR3 coding sequence is TGTGCCAGCAGTGAAGAGGAACCCCCATTAAATTACGAGCAGTACTTC.

The genes are TRBV10-2 and TRBJ2-7; D not certain. This CDR3 is 15 amino acids long. CDR1 is WSHSY and CDR2 is SAAADI in the germline V gene. The V end lost 4 bases, the J end lost 3 bases, and 16 bases lay between the germline ends. The CDR3 nucleotides read TGCGCCAGCAGTGCTATTTCCGCAGATTACTACGAGCAGTACTTC. It specifies CASSAISADYYEQYF.

This sequence joins TRBV7-3 and TRBJ1-5, with TRBD1 as a possible D gene (6 bases). V gave up 3 bases and J gave up 4 bases, with 7 bases separating them. This CDR3 is 13 amino acids long. Germline assignment: CDR1 SGHTA and CDR2 FQGTGA. The CDR3 bases are TGTGCCAGCAGCTTGGGGGCTAATCAGCCCCAGCATTTT. It encodes CASSLGANQPQHF.

J is TRBJ1-5 and V is TRBV28, with 9 nucleotides matching TRBD1. J lost 0 bases, V lost 2 bases, and 8 bases had no gene match. The CDR3 totals 18 residues. CDR1 is MDHEN, CDR2 SYDVKM, per germline. The CDR3 sequence: CASSLPSRDRVSNQPQHF. Written as DNA, the CDR3 is TGTGCCAGCAGTTTACCTTCTCGGGACAGGGTTAGCAATCAGCCCCAGCATTTT.

The chain has TRBV11-3 and TRBJ2-1, with D unresolved. CDR1 and CDR2 from the germline V gene are SGHNT and YENEEA. This CDR3 is 12 amino acids long. V lost 1 base to trimming and J lost 15 bases, with 13 bases between them. The chain's CDR3 is CASSLGEDILFF. CDR3 DNA sequence: TGTGCCAGCAGCTTAGGAGAGGATATCTTGTTCTTC.

The chain recombines TRBV5-6 with TRBJ2-5; D may be TRBD1 (7 bases). Per the germline V gene, CDR1 is SGHDT and CDR2 is YYEEEE. V was trimmed by 4 bases and J by 0 bases, leaving 22 bases between them. The CDR3 spans 18 residues. As DNA, the CDR3 is TGTGCCAGCAGCGGGGGGATGCTACGAGACAGGGACCAAGAGACCCAGTACTTC. Its protein is CASSGGMLRDRDQETQYF.

The CDR3 DNA sequence: TGTGCCAGCAGTTTGGGGGCAACCACTTACTTC. Amino acids: CASSLGATTYF. The chain employs TRBV28 and TRBJ2-7, with TRBD1 as a possible D gene (6 bases). This CDR3 spans 11 amino acids. Germline loops: CDR1 MDHEN, CDR2 SYDVKM. The V gene lost 3 bases and the J gene lost 13 bases, with 13 bases spanning the gap. The full variable domain, its missing parts supplied by reference TRBV28 and TRBJ2-7, is DVKVTQSSRYLVKRTGEKVFLECVQDMDHENMFWYRQDPGLGLRLIYFSYDVKMKEKGDIPEGYSVSREKKERFSLILESASTNQTSMYLCASSLGATTYFGPGTRLTVT.

V gene TRBV27 combines with J gene TRBJ2-7; a possible D gene is TRBD1 (5 bases). V was shortened by 0 bases and J by 0 bases, with 6 bases between the two germline ends. Germline V lookup: CDR1 MNHEY, CDR2 SMNVEV (reference sequence). The CDR3 is 14 residues long. CDR3 region: CASSLSGLSYEQYF. The CDR3 DNA sequence: TGTGCCAGCAGTTTATCGGGGCTCTCCTACGAGCAGTACTTC.

V is TRBV5-1 and J is TRBJ1-3; D is unresolved. V lost 3 bases and J lost 1, with 11 bases in between. Germline-derived CDR1 and CDR2 are SGHRS and YFSETQ. This CDR3 region has 15 residues. The CDR3 sequence: CASSSSTTSGNTIYF. The DNA for the CDR3 is TGCGCCAGCAGCTCCTCTACAACGTCTGGAAACACCATATATTTT.

This rearrangement joins TRBV18 to TRBJ2-3, with D hard to call. The CDR3 runs to 14 residues. Germline CDR1 reads KGHSH; CDR2 reads LQKENI. The ends were cut back, 2 bases at V and 2 bases at J, with 8 bases in the middle. Written as DNA, the CDR3 is TGTGCCAGCTCACCAAGGGCCAACACAGATACGCAGTATTTT. Protein: CASSPRANTDTQYF.

The V gene is TRBV29-1, the J gene TRBJ1-1, with D possibly being TRBD1 (5 bases). The CDR3 spans 12 residues. The germline CDR1 and CDR2 sequences are SQVTM and ANQGSEA. V was trimmed by 1 base and J by 11 bases, leaving 14 bases between them. The CDR3 protein is CSVEGQGEDAFF. The CDR3 DNA reads as TGCAGCGTTGAAGGTCAAGGGGAAGACGCTTTCTTT.

The chain recombines TRBV7-9 with TRBJ2-1, with D possibly matching TRBD2 (6 bases). Germline CDR1 and CDR2: SEHNR and FQNEAQ (reference sequence). This CDR3 has 17 residues. V was shortened by 5 bases and J by 4 bases, with 21 bases between the two germline ends. The CDR3 here is CASSPPLGTEGYNEQFF. The CDR3 DNA follows: TGTGCCAGCAGCCCCCCTTTGGGGACGGAGGGATACAATGAGCAGTTCTTC.

This rearrangement joins TRBV29-1 to TRBJ2-1, with 7 bases lining up with TRBD2. Germline trimming cut 6 bases from V and 5 bases from J; bases unmatched to any gene: 4. Germline assignment: CDR1 SQVTM and CDR2 ANQGSEA. The CDR3 is made up of 12 amino acids. CDR3 protein: CSVVGLNNEQFF. The CDR3 region has the DNA TGCAGCGTGGTGGGACTAAACAATGAGCAGTTCTTC.

This clone appeared once. This chain connects TRBV11-2 to TRBJ2-7; 9 nucleotides align to TRBD2. The CDR3 loop spans 16 amino acids. The germline CDR1 and CDR2 sequences are SGHAT and FQNNGV. Germline trimming cut 0 bases from V and 2 bases from J; bases unmatched to any gene: 5. The CDR3 nucleotides read TGTGCCAGCAGCTTAGATGGGCTAGCGGGAACCTACGAGCAGTACTTC. Residues: CASSLDGLAGTYEQYF.

The chain has TRBV28 and TRBJ2-7, with 14 nucleotides matching TRBD2. The CDR3 is made up of 18 amino acids. Germline V lookup: CDR1 MDHEN, CDR2 SYDVKM. V gave up 0 bases and J gave up 0 bases; unmatched junction bases: 4. CDR3 sequence reads: CASSLWTSGRALSYEQYF. CDR3 nucleotides: TGTGCCAGCAGTTTATGGACTAGCGGGAGGGCCCTCTCCTACGAGCAGTACTTC.

The chain carries TRBV29-1 and TRBJ2-7; a possible D gene is TRBD1 (5 bases). V dropped 4 bases and J dropped 3 bases, with 16 bases sitting between them. CDR3 length: 14 residues. The germline gives CDR1 SQVTM, CDR2 ANQGSEA. CDR3 DNA: TGCAGCGTTGTAGGGGAAGGGGAAATCTACGAGCAGTACTTC. Translating it yields CSVVGEGEIYEQYF.

The V and J genes are TRBV29-1 and TRBJ2-2; 9 bases line up with TRBD1. V dropped 6 bases and J dropped 3; count of bases not matched to a gene: 5. The CDR3 has 14 residues. Looked up from germline, CDR1 is SQVTM and CDR2 is ANQGSEA. CDR3 residues: CSVSGTGHTGELFF. In DNA form, the CDR3 reads TGCAGCGTCTCCGGGACAGGGCACACCGGGGAGCTGTTTTTT.

This chain links TRBV5-4 with TRBJ2-1; D may be TRBD2 (5 bases). V lost 1 base to trimming and J lost 5 bases, with 10 bases between them. The CDR3 is made up of 14 amino acids. Germline V CDR1 and CDR2: SGHNT, YYREEE (reference sequence). The CDR3: CASSLFSGDNEQFF. CDR3 DNA sequence: TGTGCCAGCAGCTTGTTCAGCGGAGACAATGAGCAGTTCTTC.